A selection of T cell receptor beta chains follows, all from one sample in a study of T cells in Graves' hyperthyroidism and ophthalmopathy. MiXCR, applied by TCRdb to the multiplex PCR reads, yields one record per CDR3 protein. The top ten clones hold approximately 13% of a sample with 400,000 to 500,000 distinct CDR3 sequences, about 14% of them seen once. Sequenced input: blood. These receptors all stem from a man aged 18 to 35 with Graves' ophthalmopathy. Both conserved end residues are part of each CDR3. The D gene is left open where the match is weak. Size values are once, few and many counts, or a class for expanded clones, and some rows have none.

j_call d_call clone_size v_call cdr3_aa cdr3_nt
TRBJ1-1 TRBD1 many TRBV2 CVSDRGRRGTEAFF TGTGTCAGTGACAGGGGGCGGCGAGGGACTGAAGCTTTCTTT
TRBJ2-7 . many TRBV5-1 CASSGDYEQYF TGCGCCAGCAGTGGGGACTACGAGCAGTACTTC
TRBJ2-5 . once TRBV29-1 CSVVGWTTQEAQYF TGCAGCGTTGTTGGTTGGACTACCCAAGAGGCCCAGTACTTC
TRBJ1-2 . many TRBV12-3/TRBV12-4 CASSRADVYGYTF TGTGCCAGTTCGCGGGCGGACGTCTATGGCTACACCTTC
TRBJ2-2 . . TRBV11-3 CASSTDPEGAGELFF TGTGCCAGCAGCACAGACCCCGAGGGGGCCGGGGAGCTGTTTTTT
TRBJ1-1 TRBD1 few TRBV19 CASSSPPGQKNTEAFF TGTGCCAGTAGTTCCCCACCGGGACAGAAGAACACTGAAGCTTTCTTT
TRBJ2-1 . many TRBV12-3/TRBV12-4 CASSTGLQSDEQFF TGTGCCAGCAGCACGGGACTGCAGAGCGATGAGCAGTTCTTC
TRBJ2-1 . many TRBV3-1 CASSHGGSRYEQFF TGTGCCAGCAGCCATGGAGGGAGCCGATATGAGCAGTTCTTC
TRBJ1-1 . many TRBV11-3 CASSLDLVGSLLNTEAFF TGTGCCAGCAGCTTAGATCTGGTGGGCAGCCTCTTGAACACTGAAGCTTTCTTT
TRBJ2-3 . many TRBV20-1 CSARGVGVRTDTQYF TGCAGTGCTAGAGGGGTGGGGGTTCGCACAGATACGCAGTATTTT
TRBJ2-5 TRBD2 . TRBV19 CASSMTSGRETQYF TGTGCCAGTAGTATGACTAGCGGGAGAGAGACCCAGTACTTC
TRBJ2-3 . few TRBV10-3 CAISEMTEPNGLSTDTQYF TGTGCCATCAGCGAAATGACGGAACCCAACGGACTCAGCACAGATACGCAGTATTTT
TRBJ1-4 . . TRBV28 CASSHREGKLFF TGTGCCAGCAGTCACAGGGAAGGAAAACTGTTTTTT
TRBJ1-5 TRBD1 many TRBV2 CASKGQGAGNQPQHF TGTGCCAGCAAGGGGCAGGGGGCTGGCAATCAGCCCCAGCATTTT
TRBJ2-6 . . TRBV19 CASSPTVSGANVLTF TGTGCCAGTAGTCCAACGGTCTCTGGGGCCAACGTCCTGACTTTC
TRBJ2-7 . medium-sized TRBV3-1 CASSRATYEQYF TGTGCCAGCAGCCGCGCTACCTACGAGCAGTACTTC
TRBJ1-3 . few TRBV18 CASSPALAASSGNTIYF TGTGCCAGCTCACCGGCGTTGGCAGCATCCTCTGGAAACACCATATATTTT
TRBJ2-5 . many TRBV20-1 CSAPGGEETQYF TGCAGTGCTCCAGGGGGGGAAGAGACCCAGTACTTC
TRBJ2-2 TRBD1 . TRBV19 CASRNRGLTGELFF TGTGCCAGTAGAAACAGGGGGCTCACCGGGGAGCTGTTTTTT
TRBJ2-7 TRBD2 many TRBV20-1 CSAPTSGAHYEQYF TGCAGTGCCCCTACTAGCGGGGCTCATTACGAGCAGTACTTC
TRBJ2-4 . many TRBV12-3/TRBV12-4 CASSLSRRGVGAKNIQYF TGTGCCAGCAGTTTGAGTCGCAGGGGGGTGGGGGCCAAAAACATTCAGTACTTC
TRBJ2-7 TRBD2 few TRBV10-2 CASREWAGELNEQYF TGCGCCAGCAGGGAGTGGGCGGGAGAACTGAACGAGCAGTACTTC
TRBJ2-5 TRBD2 many TRBV5-1 CASRIAGGLETQYF TGCGCCAGCAGGATAGCGGGGGGGCTTGAGACCCAGTACTTC
TRBJ1-5 . many TRBV12-3/TRBV12-4 CASSLSSPRQPQHF TGTGCCAGCAGTTTAAGCAGCCCCCGACAGCCCCAGCATTTT
TRBJ2-2 TRBD2 many TRBV6-1 CASSGRREGLFTGELFF TGTGCCAGCAGTGGAAGGCGGGAGGGCCTTTTCACCGGGGAGCTGTTTTTT
TRBJ2-5 TRBD2 . TRBV27 CASTLLAGVGTQYF TGTGCCAGCACCTTGCTAGCGGGAGTTGGGACCCAGTACTTC
TRBJ2-7 TRBD2 few TRBV20-1 CSAEGLAGASEQYF TGCAGTGCCGAGGGACTAGCGGGAGCCAGCGAGCAGTACTTC
TRBJ1-4 . many TRBV19 CASMDKEYATNEKLFF TGTGCCAGTATGGACAAGGAGTATGCAACTAATGAAAAACTGTTTTTT
TRBJ2-5 TRBD2 many TRBV6-2/TRBV6-3 CASSYSITSGGQETQYF TGTGCCAGCAGTTACTCGATTACTAGCGGGGGCCAAGAGACCCAGTACTTC